The rows below give T cell receptor beta chains drawn from one sample of a study of blood T cell repertoires in COVID-19. Assay: immunoSEQ multiplex PCR; the TCRdb copy retains only in-frame clones and omits some. Found here are some 170,000 clones, approximately 93% of them singletons; the top ten hold roughly 2%. Sequencing was carried out using peripheral blood. Receptor source: a woman aged 55-69 years with COVID-19, enrolled during active disease. Both conserved end residues are part of each CDR3. Each record gives: clone size, V gene, D gene, J gene, CDR3 protein, CDR3 DNA. The D gene is left open where the match is weak. Rows give clone size only sometimes, using once, few, many, or a class for an expanded clone.

once	TRBV5-8	TRBD1	TRBJ1-2	CASSSAQGASGYTF	TGTGCCAGCAGCTCGGCTCAGGGGGCGTCTGGCTACACCTTC
NA	TRBV12-3/TRBV12-4	NA	TRBJ2-7	CASSFARAMYF	TGTGCCAGCAGTTTCGCCAGGGCAATGTACTTC
NA	TRBV10-3	NA	TRBJ1-6	CAISPGGRNSPLHF	TGTGCCATCAGTCCGGGGGGGCGTAATTCACCCCTCCACTTT
NA	TRBV18	NA	TRBJ2-1	CASSPGLRTAANEQFF	TGTGCCAGCTCCCCGGGCCTAAGGACAGCCGCGAATGAGCAGTTCTTC
NA	TRBV30	NA	TRBJ1-5	CAWSTTAGNQPQHF	TGTGCCTGGAGTACCACGGCGGGCAATCAGCCCCAGCATTTT
NA	TRBV18	TRBD1	TRBJ1-2	CASSPWTGESNYGYTF	TGTGCCAGCTCACCCTGGACAGGGGAAAGTAACTATGGCTACACCTTC
NA	TRBV6-5	NA	TRBJ2-5	CASTKTGYQETQYF	TGTGCCAGCACAAAGACTGGGTACCAAGAGACCCAGTACTTC
few	TRBV7-2	NA	TRBJ1-5	CASSPEGSGDLNQPQHF	TGTGCCAGCAGCCCAGAAGGAAGCGGGGACCTTAATCAGCCCCAGCATTTT
NA	TRBV6-2/TRBV6-3	NA	TRBJ1-5	CASSSPMAGPQHF	TGTGCCAGCAGTTCCCCCATGGCAGGGCCCCAGCATTTT
once	TRBV19	NA	TRBJ1-1	CASREGGFSMNTEAFF	TGTGCCAGTAGAGAGGGGGGGTTTTCCATGAACACTGAAGCTTTCTTT
NA	TRBV27	NA	TRBJ1-2	CASSPRQANYGYTF	TGTGCCAGCAGTCCGAGACAGGCTAACTATGGCTACACCTTC
NA	TRBV7-9	TRBD2	TRBJ2-7	CASSLQAGGNEQYF	TGTGCCAGCAGCTTGCAGGCGGGGGGTAACGAGCAGTACTTC
few	TRBV7-3	TRBD1	TRBJ1-5	CASSLKGRTGAMSLPQHF	TGTGCCAGCAGCTTAAAGGGGCGGACAGGGGCCATGTCTCTGCCCCAGCATTTT
NA	TRBV11-2	NA	TRBJ2-1	CASRSELLFFYEQFF	TGTGCCAGCAGAAGTGAGCTCCTATTCTTCTATGAGCAGTTCTTC
NA	TRBV5-1	TRBD1	TRBJ1-6	CASSFNRGRGADSPLHF	TGCGCCAGCAGCTTTAACAGGGGGCGTGGGGCCGATTCACCCCTCCACTTT
NA	TRBV3-1/TRBV3-2	NA	TRBJ1-1	CASSSLPNTEAFF	TGTGCCAGCAGCTCCCTTCCGAACACTGAAGCTTTCTTT
NA	TRBV5-1	NA	TRBJ1-1	CASSLAGNTEAFF	TGCGCCAGCAGCTTGGCGGGGAACACTGAAGCTTTCTTT
NA	TRBV11-2	NA	TRBJ2-4	CASSPMEGAKNIQYF	TGTGCCAGCAGCCCCATGGAGGGAGCCAAAAACATTCAGTACTTC
NA	TRBV11-2	NA	TRBJ1-2	CASSPETRYGYTF	TGTGCCAGCAGCCCCGAAACCAGATATGGCTACACCTTC
NA	TRBV4-1	NA	TRBJ1-1	CASSRQQGSAEAFF	TGCGCCAGCAGCCGCCAACAGGGTTCGGCTGAAGCTTTCTTT
NA	TRBV6-5	TRBD1	TRBJ1-1	CASGQGVYTEAFF	TGTGCTTCCGGACAGGGGGTTTACACTGAAGCTTTCTTT
NA	TRBV11-2	NA	TRBJ1-1	CASSLDRATGTNTEAFF	TGTGCCAGCAGCTTAGATCGGGCCACAGGGACGAACACTGAAGCTTTCTTT
NA	TRBV6-5	NA	TRBJ1-2	CASAAQINYGYTF	TGTGCCAGCGCCGCCCAGATTAACTATGGCTACACCTTC
NA	TRBV6-5	TRBD1	TRBJ1-2	CASSNSRDSHGYTF	TGTGCCAGCAGTAATTCCCGGGACAGCCATGGCTACACCTTC
NA	TRBV6-2/TRBV6-3	TRBD1	TRBJ2-3	CASSYFTGDGTDTQYF	TGTGCCAGCAGTTACTTTACAGGGGACGGCACAGATACGCAGTATTTT
NA	TRBV10-1	NA	TRBJ1-6	CASSVCSGYNSPLHF	TGCGCCAGCAGTGTATGTTCAGGGTATAATTCACCCCTCCACTTT
NA	TRBV7-2	NA	TRBJ1-2	CASSAADSTGYTF	TGTGCCAGCAGCGCTGCGGACAGCACCGGCTACACCTTC
NA	TRBV12-5	NA	TRBJ1-2	CASGLVTYGYTF	TGTGCTAGTGGTTTGGTGACTTATGGCTACACCTTC
NA	TRBV7-2	NA	TRBJ1-2	CASSFPQNYGYTF	TGTGCCAGCAGCTTTCCACAGAACTATGGCTACACCTTC
NA	TRBV2	TRBD1	TRBJ2-2	CASSAFGQANTGELFF	TGTGCCAGCAGTGCCTTCGGACAGGCGAACACCGGGGAGCTGTTTTTT
once	TRBV5-5	NA	TRBJ2-7	CASSFLSYEQYF	TGTGCCAGCAGCTTCCTATCCTACGAGCAGTACTTC
NA	TRBV10-3	TRBD1	TRBJ1-2	CAISEKGGTGESYGYTF	TGTGCCATCAGTGAGAAAGGAGGGACAGGGGAGAGCTATGGCTACACCTTC
few	TRBV5-5	TRBD1	TRBJ2-7	CASSLGTVTYEQYF	TGTGCCAGCAGCCTAGGGACAGTTACCTACGAGCAGTACTTC
NA	TRBV7-2	TRBD1	TRBJ1-5	CASSTGTDSNQPQHF	TGTGCCAGCAGCACCGGGACAGATAGCAATCAGCCCCAGCATTTT
NA	TRBV11-2	NA	TRBJ2-3	CASSLGPGSTQYF	TGTGCCAGCAGCTTAGGTCCGGGGTCGACGCAGTATTTT
NA	TRBV6-2/TRBV6-3	TRBD1	TRBJ1-5	CASSYSRGGADQPQHF	TGTGCCAGCAGTTACTCGAGAGGGGGCGCGGATCAGCCCCAGCATTTT
NA	TRBV18	TRBD1	TRBJ1-6	CASSLRGQGDSPLHF	TGTGCCAGCTCATTGCGGGGACAGGGGGATTCACCCCTCCACTTT
NA	TRBV4-1	TRBD1	TRBJ1-1	CASSQGQGIATEAFF	TGCGCCAGCAGCCAAGGACAGGGAATTGCCACTGAAGCTTTCTTT
NA	TRBV6-1	TRBD1	TRBJ1-1	CASSAGTGGGGNTEAFF	TGTGCCAGCAGTGCGGGGACAGGCGGAGGAGGGAACACTGAAGCTTTCTTT
once	TRBV4-3	NA	TRBJ1-3	CASSQGGGGAGNTIYF	TGCGCCAGCAGCCAAGGGGGAGGCGGGGCTGGAAACACCATATATTTT
NA	TRBV5-4	NA	TRBJ1-1	CASTQGQNTEAFF	TGTGCCAGCACCCAGGGACAGAACACTGAAGCTTTCTTT
NA	TRBV19	NA	TRBJ1-1	CASSLIIGWGVGTEAFF	TGTGCCAGTAGTCTCATTATCGGGTGGGGGGTTGGCACTGAAGCTTTCTTT
NA	TRBV10-3	TRBD1	TRBJ1-2	CASKGLGQGLHGYTF	TGTGCCTCCAAGGGGCTGGGACAGGGCCTTCATGGCTACACCTTC
NA	TRBV19	NA	TRBJ1-4	CASSRGEWDEKLFF	TGTGCCAGTAGTAGGGGGGAGTGGGATGAAAAACTGTTTTTT
NA	TRBV4-1	NA	TRBJ1-1	CASNHYRDANTEAFF	TGCGCCAGCAACCACTACAGGGACGCGAACACTGAAGCTTTCTTT